Detailed here is one T cell receptor (beta chain). Antigen specificity is unknown. This sample is part of a study of shared clonotypes between healthy human individuals. Study at large: Three plates each covered CD4 naive and memory; CD8 naive two, CD8 memory one.

The assay was immunoSEQ multiplex PCR, and TCRdb's table has in-frame clones only and misses some. The table lists over 2,000,000 clones, over 85% of them singletons, with about 1.7% in the top ten. Notes on the study in general: An expected dependence of interdonor clonotype sharing on sequencing depth was noted.

CD45RO negativity and positive selection for CCR7 defined naive CD8 cells, a population that excluded terminally differentiated effector memory CD45RA+ cells. The donors, healthy adults who were HIV-negative, had experienced no recent acute infections or vaccinations. The donors were all Caucasian adults (living in Nashville, Tennessee). The CDR3 extends over 13 amino acids. Trimming removed 5 bases from V and 5 bases from J, with 9 bases in between. From germline, CDR1 is SGHVS and CDR2 FQNEAQ. Material: naive CD8+ T cells from PBMCs. V gene TRBV7-8 combines with J gene TRBJ1-4; D is uncertain. This TCR came from a man aged 18 to 29 in good health. Some clones in this sample may be carry-over from other donors' samples. This CDR3 reads CASSERANEKLFF. The DNA of the CDR3 is TGTGCCAGCAGCGAAAGGGCGAATGAAAAACTGTTTTTT.